Presented here are 9 T cell receptor beta chains from one specimen sequenced in a study of cytomegalovirus exposure and HLA in healthy donors. 13 Jbeta primers and 60 Vbeta primers were used for the PCR. TCRdb's copy holds only in-frame clones and misses some; the assay was immunoSEQ multiplex PCR. The sample has more than 95,000 clones, 65% to 80% seen once. Sequenced input: PBMCs. The receptor set was obtained from a woman under 30 in good health and CMV-seropositive.

The V gene is TRBV18, the J gene TRBJ1-2; no reliable D call. Trimming removed 6 bases at V and 7 bases at J, with 21 bases between. Per germline, CDR1 KGHSH and CDR2 LQKENI. CDR3 length: 15 amino acids. The chain's CDR3 is CASSASSGQAPGYTF. Written as DNA, the CDR3 is TGTGCCAGCTCCGCCTCGAGCGGGCAGGCTCCTGGCTACACCTTC.

Remarks on this clone: This sample also contains other DNA sequences that code for the same CDR3. The chain joins TRBV29-1 to TRBJ2-5; D is possibly TRBD1 (6 bases). V was pared by 7 bases and J by 2 bases, with 11 bases between. This CDR3 region has 12 residues. Germline CDR1 SQVTM, CDR2 ANQGSEA. CDR3 region: CSATGNQETQYF. The CDR3 region has the DNA TGCAGCGCAACAGGGAATCAAGAGACCCAGTACTTC.

This clone has only one observation. Other nucleotide sequences from this sample produce the same CDR3. The chain links TRBV7-2 to TRBJ1-6, with 8 bases identical to TRBD1. This CDR3 contains 17 residues. With 7 bases clipped from V and 0 bases from J, the junction kept 8 bases outside the gene matches. In germline, CDR1 is SGHTA, CDR2 FQGNSA. CDR3 protein: CASTTGQGNSYNSPLHF. The CDR3 DNA reads TGTGCCAGCACCACTGGACAGGGAAACTCCTATAATTCACCCCTCCACTTT.

In DNA, the CDR3 is TGTGCCAGCAGTTACTCGGAGGGATCCTACGAGCAGTACTTC. This sequence encodes CASSYSEGSYEQYF. The chain recombines TRBV6-5 with TRBJ2-7; D may be TRBD2 (6 bases). The CDR3 runs to 14 residues. V dropped 0 bases and J dropped 1 base, with 7 bases sitting between them. From germline, CDR1 is MNHEY and CDR2 SVGAGI.

The chain employs TRBV5-4 and TRBJ2-1; no clear D gene. The V and J ends lost 9 bases and 0 bases respectively, with 10 bases between them. The germline gives CDR1 SGHNT, CDR2 YYREEE (reference sequence). The CDR3 is 13 amino acids. CDR3 amino acids: CATKRNSYNEQFF. CDR3 in DNA: TGTGCCACCAAGAGGAACTCCTACAATGAGCAGTTCTTC. Supplemented by reference TRBV5-4 and TRBJ2-1, the full variable domain reads ETGVTQSPTHLIKTRGQQVTLRCSSQSGHNTVSWYQQALGQGPQFIFQYYREEENGRGNFPPRFSGLQFPNYSSELNVNALELDDSALYLCATKRNSYNEQFFGPGTRLTVL.

V usage is TRBV5-6 and J usage is TRBJ1-1; possible D gene TRBD1, 5 bases. The CDR3 is made up of 13 amino acids. Germline-derived CDR1 and CDR2 are SGHDT and YYEEEE. The ends were cut back, 1 base at V and 7 bases at J, with 11 bases in the middle. The CDR3 DNA reads as TGTGCCAGCAGCTTGTCAGGGTACTTTGAAGCTTTCTTT. Encoded protein: CASSLSGYFEAFF.

The V call is TRBV18, the J call TRBJ2-7, with TRBD1 identical over 11 bases. V dropped 3 bases and J dropped 7; count of bases not matched to a gene: 8. This CDR3 is built from 15 residues. CDR1 is KGHSH and CDR2 is LQKENI in the germline V gene. The CDR3 region is CASSPDGQGAREQYF. The CDR3 bases are TGTGCCAGCTCACCGGACGGACAGGGGGCGCGAGAGCAGTACTTC.

The rearrangement links TRBV19 to TRBJ1-1, with a possible D match to TRBD1 (5 bases). The CDR3 is 13 residues long. Deletions cut 4 bases from V and 5 bases from J, with 11 bases between. Germline CDR1 is LNHDA and CDR2 is SQIVND (reference sequence). The CDR3 bases are TGTGCCAGTAGTACCTCCGGGGGTACTGAAGCTTTCTTT. Translating it yields CASSTSGGTEAFF.

The V and J genes are TRBV19 and TRBJ1-5; D gene unclear. With 8 bases removed from V and 2 bases from J, the gap between germline ends came to 22 bases. The CDR3 sequence is 17 residues long. The germline CDR1 and CDR2 sequences are LNHDA and SQIVND (reference sequence). CDR3 sequence reads: CASRLLVTGWGNQPQHF. The CDR3 DNA sequence: TGTGCCAGTCGTCTCCTCGTTACGGGGTGGGGCAATCAGCCCCAGCATTTT.